This TCR beta chain was observed in a study of beta chain features in type 1 diabetes. CDR3 size: 16 residues. Germline CDR1 and CDR2: SGHRS and YFSETQ. Unmatched junction bases numbered 7, after V lost 4 bases and J lost 4 bases. Sequenced material consisted of expressed TCRB transcripts (all of the isolated RNA was reverse transcribed). Using immunoSEQ multiplex PCR, the repertoire was profiled, and TCRdb retains in-frame clones only, with some absent. The sample shows some 410,000 clones, around 10% of them seen only once. This TCR was recovered from a woman between 18 and 29 years old in good health. V is TRBV5-1 and J is TRBJ2-1; 11 bases agree with TRBD1. Specimen: naive CD4+ T cells from blood. CDR3 protein: CASSPSGTGGYNEQFF. The CDR3 nucleotides read TGCGCCAGCAGCCCCTCCGGGACAGGGGGATACAATGAGCAGTTCTTC.